The present T cell receptor (beta chain) was sequenced within a study of blood T cell repertoires in COVID-19. The wider study: Sources were T cells, B-cell-depleted T cells, or PBMCs; the material itself was cDNA or gDNA.

The repertoire was sequenced with immunoSEQ multiplex PCR; TCRdb's copy has only in-frame clones and lacks some. The repertoire includes 200,000 to 250,000 clones, 75% to 85% of them detected once, and less than 6% sits in the top ten. In germline, CDR1 is SGHDT, CDR2 YYEEEE. The CDR3 is 15 residues long. The V gene lost 0 bases and the J gene lost 3 bases, with 12 bases spanning the gap. The receptor comes from a woman aged 70-85 years with COVID-19, enrolled during active disease. This rearrangement joins TRBV5-6 to TRBJ1-2; possible D gene TRBD1, 5 bases. The specimen was peripheral blood. The CDR3 is CASSLGRRGDYGYTF. The CDR3 coding sequence is TGTGCCAGCAGCTTGGGACGGCGGGGGGACTATGGCTACACCTTC.